This is a list of T cell receptor beta chains from one sample in a study of T cells in Graves' hyperthyroidism and ophthalmopathy. TCRdb reanalysed the multiplex PCR reads using MiXCR and keeps one entry per CDR3 protein. The sample contains about 350,000 distinct CDR3 sequences, 18% of which appear only once. Sequenced input: blood. The source of these receptors is a woman in her 40s with Graves' ophthalmopathy. CDR3s include the opening cysteine and the closing phenylalanine or tryptophan. D genes are given only for firm matches. Expanded clones get a size class; other rows say once, few or many, or leave the size out.

d_call,v_call,j_call,clone_size,cdr3_aa,cdr3_nt
.,TRBV28,TRBJ2-7,many,CASSWGSYEQYF,TGTGCCAGCAGTTGGGGGAGCTACGAGCAGTACTTC
.,TRBV28,TRBJ1-5,many,CASSSSLTLSNQPQHF,TGTGCCAGCAGTTCAAGTCTTACCCTTAGCAATCAGCCCCAGCATTTT
TRBD1,TRBV20-1,TRBJ1-1,many,CSATPGGGNTEAFF,TGCAGTGCTACTCCAGGGGGCGGGAACACTGAAGCTTTCTTT
.,TRBV11-1,TRBJ1-1,many,CASSRQVGYTEAFF,TGTGCCAGCAGCCGACAGGTTGGGTACACTGAAGCTTTCTTT
TRBD1,TRBV6-1,TRBJ1-2,many,CASSGRDSYGYTF,TGTGCCAGCAGTGGCCGGGACAGCTATGGCTACACCTTC
.,TRBV24-1,TRBJ2-5,many,CATSDLGTKEETQYF,TGTGCCACCAGTGATTTGGGGACAAAGGAAGAGACCCAGTACTTC
TRBD1,TRBV4-1,TRBJ1-5,.,CASSHARQGGLNQPQHF,TGCGCCAGCAGCCACGCGAGACAGGGGGGTCTCAATCAGCCCCAGCATTTT
.,TRBV4-3,TRBJ1-5,many,CASSQGTETNQPQHF,TGCGCCAGCAGCCAAGGGACAGAAACCAATCAGCCCCAGCATTTT
.,TRBV12-3/TRBV12-4,TRBJ1-5,many,CASSLYGIVTQHF,TGTGCCAGCAGTTTATATGGGATTGTGACCCAGCATTTT
.,TRBV6-5,TRBJ2-7,.,CASSYSPGANYEQYF,TGTGCCAGCAGTTACTCACCAGGGGCGAACTACGAGCAGTACTTC